This T cell receptor beta chain was observed in a study of blood T cell repertoires in COVID-19 (dated by TCRdb to the early 2020s). For context, the study as a whole: Collaborator samples came from the United States, Italy and Spain and covered acute and convalescent phases of COVID-19. The material from the prospective study consisted of cDNA or gDNA derived from T cells, B-cell-depleted T cells, or PBMCs. Subjects who had been exposed to COVID-19, were actively infected with it, or had recovered from it provided the deeply sampled blood TCRbeta repertoires that made up the dataset. A freely available public database, intended as a resource for researchers studying the immune response to SARS-CoV-2, is where the repertoires were released. Samples came from the ongoing ImmuneRACE study (first 160 participants) plus 1,254 subjects from 6 global collaborators. Nearly every sample came with metadata listing a de-identified subject ID, COVID-19 status, age in years and sex. HLA class I and class II types, where available, came from metadata supplied by the sample provider rather than from assay-based typing. What the work shows at the level of the full study, not this receptor alone: The amount of clinical and demographic metadata varied by source and participant and was provided uncurated.

Collaborating institutions collected whole blood in K2EDTA tubes following their own protocols. For TCRbeta analysis, collaborators shipped samples as frozen whole blood, isolated PBMCs, or DNA extracted from either of those sample types. CDR1 and CDR2 were assigned from the germline V gene as SQVTM and ANQGSEA. V was cut back by 4 bases and J by 5 bases, leaving a gap of 11 bases between them. Measured from the cysteine to the phenylalanine, the CDR3 is 12 residues long. Only CDR3 DNA remains: 36 bases, in frame from the first base. This clone showed up just once. Its binding antigen is unknown. No per-base quality is available; no much larger clone lies one base away. TCRbeta CDR3 regions were amplified from genomic DNA using the immunoSEQ Assay, a bias-controlled multiplex PCR. From the authors' description of their analysis: The number of nucleated cells in each sample was estimated by amplification of reference gene primers within the assay. To quantify the absolute abundance of each unique TCRbeta CDR3 rearrangement, sequence reads were collapsed and filtered. For each sample, productive Simpson clonality was calculated by taking the square root of Simpson's diversity index across productive rearrangements. What TCRdb holds here is the immuneACCESS table cut down to in-frame rearrangements. Part of the clones is not present; checked against another copy, under half of the missing clones reflect an unresolved V gene, and the others are unexplained. Clonal size and the V and J genes are those of that table, whereas D and trimming came from the DNA. The sample table holds some 150,000 clones, of which about 88% were seen once. The ten largest clones represent roughly 2.6% of the sample.

The sequence links TRBV29-1 to TRBJ1-1, with TRBD1 perhaps the D gene, on 6 matching bases. Input material: peripheral blood. This clonotype was obtained from a human donor with acute or convalescent COVID-19. The donor label of this sample is uncertain. This receptor carries the CDR3 CSVGSGETEAFF. The nucleotide sequence reads as follows: TGCAGCGTTGGGTCAGGGGAAACTGAAGCTTTCTTT.